The 26 T cell receptor beta chains below come from one sample, sequenced in a study of shared clonotypes between healthy human individuals (dated by TCRdb to 2018 to 2021). The library relied on the immunoSEQ multiplex PCR assay. TCRdb limited this immuneACCESS table to in-frame rearrangements with V and J called. A share of clones is missing; checked studies link under half to unresolved V genes, and the rest is unexplained. The table for this sample lists about 2 million clones; about 95% of them were counted only once. Of the sample, 0.85% to 1.2% falls within the top ten clones. CD8 naive samples consisted of CD45RO-negative cells that were positively selected for CCR7, yielding a CD45RA+CCR7+ population without TemRA cells. Sequenced: naive CD8+ T cells sorted from blood. The label giving this sample's cell subset or site can be read as: CD45RA+CCR7+. These receptors all come from a man aged 18-30 years in good health.

This chain uses TRBV9 with TRBJ2-7; 10 nucleotides agree with TRBD2. CDR1 SGDLS and CDR2 YYNGEE come from the germline V gene. Trimming removed 4 bases from V and 5 bases from J; junction bases left unmatched: 12. The CDR3 extends over 16 amino acids. The CDR3 coding sequence is TGTGCCAGCAGCTTCACCTCCAGCGGGGGGGCCGACGAGCAGTACTTC. It yields the protein CASSFTSSGGADEQYF. The whole variable domain, remainder taken from reference TRBV9 and TRBJ2-7, is DSGVTQTPKHLITATGQRVTLRCSPRSGDLSVYWYQQSLDQGLQFLIQYYNGEERAKGNILERFSAQQFPDLHSELNLSSLELGDSALYFCASSFTSSGGADEQYFGPGTRLTVT.

V is TRBV5-1 and J is TRBJ1-1, with 7 nucleotides matching TRBD1. J gave up 4 bases and V 1 base, and 13 bases lay outside the gene matches. This CDR3 comprises 17 residues. CDR1 and CDR2 (germline): SGHRS, YFSETQ. CDR3 loop: CASSLWGQSEQGTEAFF. As DNA, the CDR3 is TGCGCCAGCAGCTTGTGGGGACAGAGCGAACAGGGCACTGAAGCTTTCTTT. The full variable domain, with the rest looked up from reference TRBV5-1 and TRBJ1-1, is KAGVTQTPRYLIKTRGQQVTLSCSPISGHRSVSWYQQTPGQGLQFLFEYFSETQRNKGNFPGRFSGRQFSNSRSEMNVSTLELGDSALYLCASSLWGQSEQGTEAFFGQGTRLTVV.

V gene TRBV14 combines with J gene TRBJ2-7, with D possibly being TRBD2 (6 bases). Trimming left V 0 bases short and J 7 bases short, with 16 bases between. CDR1 is SGHDN, CDR2 FVKESK, per germline. This CDR3 has 15 amino acids. CDR3 loop: CASSQEDRGAWEQYF. Written as DNA, the CDR3 is TGTGCCAGCAGCCAAGAGGATCGCGGGGCCTGGGAGCAGTACTTC.

V is TRBV5-4 and J is TRBJ2-1; D perhaps matches TRBD2 (5 bases). Germline V gives CDR1 SGHNT, CDR2 YYREEE (reference sequence). This CDR3 spans 12 amino acids. Deletions cut 4 bases from V and 7 bases from J, with 9 bases between. The CDR3 protein is CASSEGPNEQFF. The DNA of the CDR3 is TGTGCCAGCAGCGAGGGTCCGAATGAGCAGTTCTTC.

On this clone: This sample includes further DNA sequences coding for the same CDR3. The chain joins TRBV13 to TRBJ2-7; TRBD1 matches 7 bases. There are 13 residues in the CDR3. Germline V lookup: CDR1 PRHDT, CDR2 FYEKMQ (reference sequence). V shed 5 bases and J 2 bases; nucleotides not matched to a gene: 3. CDR3 in amino acids: CASSGDRAYEQYF. The DNA of the CDR3 is TGTGCCAGCAGCGGCGACAGGGCCTACGAGCAGTACTTC.

This rearrangement joins TRBV6-1 to TRBJ2-7; D might be TRBD1 (5 bases). The CDR3 covers 14 residues. V lost 2 bases to trimming and J lost 1 base, with 9 bases between them. The germline V gene has CDR1 MNHNS and CDR2 SASEGT. The CDR3 protein is CASSERGRSYEQYF. The DNA of the CDR3 is TGTGCCAGCAGTGAAAGGGGCAGGTCCTACGAGCAGTACTTC.

The V call is TRBV27, the J call TRBJ2-1; 10 positions agree with TRBD1. The CDR3 totals 16 residues. The ends lost 4 bases at V and 6 bases at J; junction bases unmatched: 9. Germline CDR1 and CDR2: MNHEY and SMNVEV (reference sequence). CDR3 residues: CASSSRTGGRGNEQFF. CDR3 DNA sequence: TGTGCCAGCAGTTCCAGGACAGGGGGGAGAGGCAATGAGCAGTTCTTC.

The chain is built from TRBV25-1 and TRBJ2-3; D unclear. This CDR3 has 12 residues. Trimming stripped 6 bases from V and 5 bases from J, with 9 bases between. Germline values: CDR1 MGHDK, CDR2 SYGVNS. The CDR3 bases are TGTGCCAGCAGCGACCCCGGAGATACGCAGTATTTT. Protein product: CASSDPGDTQYF. Filled out from reference TRBV25-1 and TRBJ2-3, the complete variable domain reads EADIYQTPRYLVIGTGKKITLECSQTMGHDKMYWYQQDPGMELHLIHYSYGVNSTEKGDLSSESTVSRIRTEHFPLTLESARPSHTSQYLCASSDPGDTQYFGPGTRLTVL.

This sequence joins TRBV18 and TRBJ2-3; weak D call: TRBD2 (5 bases). This CDR3 contains 16 residues. Trimming took off 3 bases at V and 2 bases at J, with 15 bases between the two ends. Germline V gene data show CDR1 as KGHSH and CDR2 as LQKENI. The CDR3 protein is CASSPGVALNTDTQYF. In DNA, the CDR3 is TGTGCCAGCTCACCCGGGGTAGCGCTTAACACAGATACGCAGTATTTT.

Of note for this clone: This sample includes further DNA sequences coding for the same CDR3. The rearrangement joins TRBV6-5 to TRBJ2-7; 7 bases agree with TRBD1. V lost 2 bases to trimming and J lost 0 bases; unmatched junction nucleotides: 7. This CDR3 is built from 16 residues. Looked up from germline, CDR1 is MNHEY and CDR2 is SVGAGI. The DNA of the CDR3 is TGTGCCAGCAGTTACGGTGGCAGGGGGAGCTCCTACGAGCAGTACTTC. Its translation is CASSYGGRGSSYEQYF.

With regard to this clone: Other nucleotide sequences from this sample produce the same CDR3. The J gene is TRBJ1-1, the V gene TRBV7-9, with D tentatively TRBD1 (6 bases). V lost 2 bases to trimming and J lost 4 bases, with 11 bases between them. CDR1 SEHNR and CDR2 FQNEAQ come from the germline V gene (reference sequence). The CDR3 has 14 residues. DNA of the CDR3: TGTGCCAGCAGCTTAACGGGGGCGGGCACTGAAGCTTTCTTT. This translates into CASSLTGAGTEAFF.

Remarks on this clone: Other nucleotide sequences from this sample produce the same CDR3. The chain is built from TRBV9 and TRBJ2-5, with D uncertain. Germline values: CDR1 SGDLS, CDR2 YYNGEE. The CDR3 is made up of 11 amino acids. V shed 3 bases and J shed 3 bases, with 3 bases lying between them. The CDR3 loop is CASSAEETQYF. The CDR3 region has the DNA TGTGCCAGCAGCGCCGAAGAGACCCAGTACTTC. Variable domain in full (rest from reference TRBV9 and TRBJ2-5): DSGVTQTPKHLITATGQRVTLRCSPRSGDLSVYWYQQSLDQGLQFLIQYYNGEERAKGNILERFSAQQFPDLHSELNLSSLELGDSALYFCASSAEETQYFGPGTRLLVL.

The CDR3 sequence: CASSEGTGDTGELFF. CDR3 coding DNA: TGTGCCAGCAGTGAAGGGACAGGGGACACCGGGGAGCTGTTTTTT. The gene calls are TRBV2 and TRBJ2-2; 9 bases match TRBD1. CDR1 and CDR2 from the germline V gene are SNHLY and FYNNEI. J was trimmed by 3 bases and V by 1 base; bases with no gene match: 0. This CDR3 spans 15 amino acids.

The chain joins TRBV7-6 to TRBJ2-7; D may correspond to TRBD1 or TRBD2 (5 bases each). The CDR3 loop spans 16 amino acids. The germline CDR1 and CDR2 sequences are SGHVS and FNYEAQ. Deletions cut 5 bases from V and 5 bases from J, with 22 bases between. The CDR3 sequence: CASSIFRDGAGDEQYF. In DNA form, the CDR3 reads TGTGCCAGCAGCATCTTCCGGGACGGGGCCGGCGACGAGCAGTACTTC.

A word on this clone: Other DNA sequences of this sample code for an identical CDR3. The V call is TRBV30, the J call TRBJ2-5, with 10 positions matching TRBD2. The CDR3 extends over 13 amino acids. The germline CDR1 and CDR2 sequences are GTSNPN and SVGIG (reference sequence). The J segment lost 5 bases and the V segment lost 4 bases, leaving 4 bases of the junction unmatched. CDR3 amino acids: CAWTSGSGETQYF. The DNA of the CDR3 is TGTGCCTGGACTAGCGGGAGCGGTGAGACCCAGTACTTC.

This clone was observed a single time. The chain uses TRBV5-1 and TRBJ1-3; 10 positions agree with TRBD1. This CDR3 is built from 19 residues. V gave up 3 bases and J gave up 2 bases; unmatched junction bases: 14. CDR1 is SGHRS and CDR2 is YFSETQ in the germline V gene. CDR3 bases: TGCGCCAGCAGCTCGGGACAGGGGAATATTGGGACGACTGGAAACACCATATATTTT. This translates into CASSSGQGNIGTTGNTIYF.

The chain combines TRBV13 with TRBJ2-3, with 13 bases fitting TRBD2. This CDR3 spans 20 amino acids. From germline, CDR1 is PRHDT and CDR2 FYEKMQ (reference sequence). The V segment lost 0 bases and the J segment 1 base; nucleotides outside the gene matches: 10. Written as DNA, the CDR3 is TGTGCCAGCAGCTTAGGCCTAAGACTAGCGGGAGGCGCTGGCACAGATACGCAGTATTTT. It yields the protein CASSLGLRLAGGAGTDTQYF.

Concerning this clone itself: At the DNA level, this CDR3 is encoded by other sequences in the same sample as well. J is TRBJ1-1 and V is TRBV5-1; weak D call: TRBD1 (5 bases). The CDR3 is made up of 14 amino acids. Trimming left V 1 base short and J 4 bases short, with 11 bases between. The germline CDR1 and CDR2 sequences are SGHRS and YFSETQ. The CDR3 protein is CASSLSGAGTEAFF. The CDR3 DNA reads as TGCGCCAGCAGCTTGTCCGGGGCTGGCACTGAAGCTTTCTTT.

A remark on this clone: The same CDR3 is also encoded by other DNA sequences in this sample. The CDR3 DNA is TGTGCCAGCAGTTTACAGGGTAGCAATCAGCCCCAGCATTTT. Residues: CASSLQGSNQPQHF. The genes are TRBV27 and TRBJ1-5; D may be TRBD1 (5 bases). Trimming left V 2 bases short and J 0 bases short, with 5 bases between. Per germline, CDR1 MNHEY and CDR2 SMNVEV (reference sequence). The CDR3 runs 14 residues.

The chain carries TRBV4-1 and TRBJ2-3; 8 bases align to TRBD2. Germline-derived CDR1 and CDR2 are MGHRA and YSYEKL. V gave up 1 base and J gave up 5 bases; unmatched junction bases: 8. CDR3 size: 16 residues. The CDR3 sequence: CASSQVAAGVEDTQYF. The CDR3 DNA is TGCGCCAGCAGCCAAGTAGCAGCGGGAGTTGAAGATACGCAGTATTTT.

V usage is TRBV12-1 and J usage is TRBJ2-7; the table's TRBD2 call for D was not verified on the DNA. TRBV12-1 is flagged as a pseudogene. The CDR3 extends over 9 amino acids. DNA for the CDR3: TGTGCCAGAGCCCCCGAGCAGTACTTC. The encoded protein is CARAPEQYF.

The chain is built from TRBV7-9 and TRBJ1-1, with D unclear. CDR3 size: 13 residues. CDR1 SEHNR and CDR2 FQNEAQ come from the germline V gene (reference sequence). Trimming left V 5 bases short and J 4 bases short, with 11 bases between. CDR3 coding DNA: TGTGCCAGCAGCGACGGGTGGGGCACTGAAGCTTTCTTT. Protein: CASSDGWGTEAFF.

This chain joins TRBV2 and TRBJ2-2; D may be TRBD1 (6 bases). Trimming took off 6 bases at V and 4 bases at J, with 9 bases between the two ends. There are 13 residues in the CDR3. Germline V lookup: CDR1 SNHLY, CDR2 FYNNEI. The CDR3 loop is CASSQGGTGELFF. As DNA, the CDR3 is TGTGCCAGCAGCCAAGGGGGCACCGGGGAGCTGTTTTTT.

V usage is TRBV10-3 and J usage is TRBJ2-7; TRBD1 is a possible D gene (6 bases). The length of the CDR3 is 15 residues. Between the trimmed V and J ends, which lost 11 bases and 3 bases, there was a span of 23 bases. Germline lookup yields CDR1 ENHRY and CDR2 SYGVKD. Here the CDR3 DNA reads TGTGCCGACCATCCTCCAGATGGACAGTTCTACGAGCAGTACTTC. This gives the protein CADHPPDGQFYEQYF.

The chain uses TRBV4-3 and TRBJ2-7, with 9 bases lining up with TRBD1. CDR3 length equals 14 residues. Germline V gene sequence: CDR1 LGHNA, CDR2 YSLEER. Losses at the gene ends were 3 bases for V and 5 bases for J; bases not matched to a gene: 5. The CDR3 spells CASSQGQGGDEQYF. The DNA of the CDR3 is TGCGCCAGCAGCCAGGGACAGGGCGGCGACGAGCAGTACTTC.

This chain joins TRBV13 and TRBJ1-2; 7 bases line up with TRBD1. This CDR3 is built from 14 residues. Germline CDR1 and CDR2: PRHDT and FYEKMQ (reference sequence). V dropped 5 bases and J dropped 4; count of bases not matched to a gene: 7. CDR3 protein: CASSAGGMGYGYTF. CDR3 DNA: TGTGCCAGCAGCGCAGGGGGAATGGGCTATGGCTACACCTTC.